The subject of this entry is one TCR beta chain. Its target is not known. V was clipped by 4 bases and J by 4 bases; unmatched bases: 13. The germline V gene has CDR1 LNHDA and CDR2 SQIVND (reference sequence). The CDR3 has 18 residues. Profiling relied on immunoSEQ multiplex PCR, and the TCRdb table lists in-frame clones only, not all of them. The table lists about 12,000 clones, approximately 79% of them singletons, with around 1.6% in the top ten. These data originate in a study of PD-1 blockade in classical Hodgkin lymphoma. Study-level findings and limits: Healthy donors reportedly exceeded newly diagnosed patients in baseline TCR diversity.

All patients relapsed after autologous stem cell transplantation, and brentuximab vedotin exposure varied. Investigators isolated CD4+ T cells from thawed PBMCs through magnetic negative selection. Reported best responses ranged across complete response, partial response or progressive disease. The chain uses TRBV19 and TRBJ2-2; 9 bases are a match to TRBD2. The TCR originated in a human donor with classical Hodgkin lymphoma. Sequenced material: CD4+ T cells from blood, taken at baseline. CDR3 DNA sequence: TGTGCCAGTAGTAAGGCTCGGCGGGGGGGCCAAGGCACCGGGGAGCTGTTTTTT. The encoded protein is CASSKARRGGQGTGELFF.